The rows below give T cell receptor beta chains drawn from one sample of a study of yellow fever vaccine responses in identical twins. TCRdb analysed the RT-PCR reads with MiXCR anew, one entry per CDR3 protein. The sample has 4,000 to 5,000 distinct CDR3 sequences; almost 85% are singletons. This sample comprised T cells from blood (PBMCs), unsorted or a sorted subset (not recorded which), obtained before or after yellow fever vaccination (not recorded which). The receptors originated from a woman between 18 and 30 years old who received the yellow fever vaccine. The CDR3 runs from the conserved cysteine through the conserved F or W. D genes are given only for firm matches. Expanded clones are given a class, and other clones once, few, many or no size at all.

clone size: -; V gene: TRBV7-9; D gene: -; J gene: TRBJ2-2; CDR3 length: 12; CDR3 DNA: TGTGCCAGCAGCTTAAGTGACGGGGAGCTGTTTTTT; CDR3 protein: CASSLSDGELFF
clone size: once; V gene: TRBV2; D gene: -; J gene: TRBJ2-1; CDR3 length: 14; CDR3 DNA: TGTGCCAGCAGTGAGGCGGGCGCCTACAATGAGCAGTTCTTC; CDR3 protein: CASSEAGAYNEQFF
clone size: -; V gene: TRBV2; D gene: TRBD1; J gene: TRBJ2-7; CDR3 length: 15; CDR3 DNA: TGTGCCAGCAGTGAATCGGGACAGGGGGTCTACGAGCAGTACTTC; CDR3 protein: CASSESGQGVYEQYF
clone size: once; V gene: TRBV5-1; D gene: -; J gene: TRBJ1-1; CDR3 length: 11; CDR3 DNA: TGCGCCAGCAGCTTCGGCACTGAAGCTTTCTTT; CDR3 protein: CASSFGTEAFF
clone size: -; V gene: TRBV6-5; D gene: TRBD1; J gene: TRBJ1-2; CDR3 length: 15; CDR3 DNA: TGTGCCAGCAGTTACGCAGAGACAGGGGGGTATGGCTACACCTTC; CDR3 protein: CASSYAETGGYGYTF
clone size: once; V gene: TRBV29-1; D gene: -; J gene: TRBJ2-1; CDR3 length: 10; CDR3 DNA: TGCAGCGCACAACTAGCCGAGCAGTTCTTC; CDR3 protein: CSAQLAEQFF
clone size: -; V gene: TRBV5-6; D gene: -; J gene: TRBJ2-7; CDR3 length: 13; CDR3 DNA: TGTGCCAGCAGCTTGGCTCTTGGGGACGAGCAGTACTTC; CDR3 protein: CASSLALGDEQYF
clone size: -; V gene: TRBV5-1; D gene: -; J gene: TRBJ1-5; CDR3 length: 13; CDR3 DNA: TGCGCCAGCAGCTTGGCAAGCAATCAGCCCCAGCATTTT; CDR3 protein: CASSLASNQPQHF
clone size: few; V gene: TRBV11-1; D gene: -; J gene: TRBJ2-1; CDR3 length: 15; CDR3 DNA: TGTGCCAGCAGCTTAGTCAGGAGCTCCTACAATGAGCAGTTCTTC; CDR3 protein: CASSLVRSSYNEQFF
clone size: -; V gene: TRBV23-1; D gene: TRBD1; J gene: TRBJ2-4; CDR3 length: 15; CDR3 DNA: TGCGCCAAAATTACAGGGGCTTTAGCCAAAAACATTCAGTACTTC; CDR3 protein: CAKITGALAKNIQYF
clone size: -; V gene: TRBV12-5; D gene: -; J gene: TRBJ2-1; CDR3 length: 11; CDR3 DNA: TGTGCTAGTGGGAACGGGAGAAAGCAGTTCTTC; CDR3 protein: CASGNGRKQFF
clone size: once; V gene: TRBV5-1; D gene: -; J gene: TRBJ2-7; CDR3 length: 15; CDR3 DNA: TGCGCCAGCAGCCGATCCCCCGACAGTCTCTACGAGCAGTACTTC; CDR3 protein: CASSRSPDSLYEQYF
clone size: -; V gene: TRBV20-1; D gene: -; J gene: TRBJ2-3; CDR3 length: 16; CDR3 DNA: TGCAGTGCTAGATTTTCAGGGACGTTAGCCACAGATACGCAGTATTTT; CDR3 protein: CSARFSGTLATDTQYF
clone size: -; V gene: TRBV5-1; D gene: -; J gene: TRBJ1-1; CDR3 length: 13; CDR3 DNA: TGCGCCAGCTCTAGGGGGGGCGTGCCTGAAGCTTTCTTT; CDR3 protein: CASSRGGVPEAFF
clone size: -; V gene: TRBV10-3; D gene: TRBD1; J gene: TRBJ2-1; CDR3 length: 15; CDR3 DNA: TGTGCCATCAGTGAGTCCAGGGGGCTTATCAATGAGCAGTTCTTC; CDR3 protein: CAISESRGLINEQFF
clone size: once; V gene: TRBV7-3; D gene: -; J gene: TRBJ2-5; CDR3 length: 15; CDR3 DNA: TGTGCCAGCAGCTTAACGGGGGGTCGCGGAGAGACCCAGTACTTC; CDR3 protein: CASSLTGGRGETQYF
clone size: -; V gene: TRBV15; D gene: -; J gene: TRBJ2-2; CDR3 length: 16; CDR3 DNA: TGTGCCACCAGCAGAGATGGGAGAGGGCACACCGGGGAGCTGTTTTTT; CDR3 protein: CATSRDGRGHTGELFF
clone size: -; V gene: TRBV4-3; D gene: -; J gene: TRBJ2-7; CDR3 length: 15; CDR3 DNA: TGCGCCAGCAGCCAGCAACGGACAGCCTCCTACGAGCAGTACTTC; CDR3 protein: CASSQQRTASYEQYF
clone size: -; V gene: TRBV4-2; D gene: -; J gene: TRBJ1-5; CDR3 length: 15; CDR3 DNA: TGTGCCAGCAGCCAATCGATTCCCCTAAATCAGCCCCAGCATTTT; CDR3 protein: CASSQSIPLNQPQHF
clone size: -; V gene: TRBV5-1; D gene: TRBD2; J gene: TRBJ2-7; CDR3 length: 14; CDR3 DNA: TGCGCCAGCAGGTCCGGGACTAGCGGCTACGAGCAGTACTTC; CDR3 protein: CASRSGTSGYEQYF
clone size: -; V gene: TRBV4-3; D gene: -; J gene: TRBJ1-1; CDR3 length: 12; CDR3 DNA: TGCGCCAGCAGCCAAGTAGGCACTGAAGCTTTCTTT; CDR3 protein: CASSQVGTEAFF